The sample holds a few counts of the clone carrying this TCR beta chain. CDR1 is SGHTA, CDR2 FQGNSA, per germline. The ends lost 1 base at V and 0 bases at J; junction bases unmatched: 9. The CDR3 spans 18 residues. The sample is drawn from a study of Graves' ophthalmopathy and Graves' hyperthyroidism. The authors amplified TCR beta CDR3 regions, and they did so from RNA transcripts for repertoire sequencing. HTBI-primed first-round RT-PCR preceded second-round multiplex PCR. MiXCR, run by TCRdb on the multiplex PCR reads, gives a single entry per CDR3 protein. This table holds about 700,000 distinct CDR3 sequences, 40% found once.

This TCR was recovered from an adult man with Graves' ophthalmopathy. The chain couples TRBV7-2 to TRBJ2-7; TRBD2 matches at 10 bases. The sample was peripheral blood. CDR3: CASSLVLTSGPRSYEQYF. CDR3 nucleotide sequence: TGTGCCAGCAGCTTAGTCTTGACTAGCGGGCCACGCTCCTACGAGCAGTACTTC.